These 2 T cell receptor beta chains came from one sample sequenced in a study of T cell repertoires in cytomegalovirus infection. These receptors are not linked to any known antigen. In TCRdb, the reads were re-called with MiXCR into one record per CDR3 protein. The table shows approximately 990,000 distinct CDR3 sequences, with approximately 31% occurring only once. The source material was cultured CD8+ T cells from PBMCs, sampled from culture after CMV antigen stimulation. These TCRs come from a human donor in good health (CMV status not recorded). Some clones in this sample may be carry-over from other donors' samples.

This clonotype turned up a few times. J is TRBJ1-3 and V is TRBV7-9; 12 bases agree with TRBD1. Trimming cost V 3 bases and J 5 bases; bases outside gene matches: 2. The CDR3 is 15 residues long. Germline assignment: CDR1 SEHNR and CDR2 FQNEAQ (reference sequence). CDR3 bases: TGTGCCAGCAGCTTGGGGGACAGGGGGCGAAACACCATATATTTT. Encoded protein: CASSLGDRGRNTIYF.

CDR3 coding DNA: TGTGCCAGCACGACCGGGGCCTACAATGAGCAGTTCTTC. Translation: CASTTGAYNEQFF. The chain couples TRBV6-2 or TRBV6-3 to TRBJ2-1, with a tentative D call TRBD2 (5 bases). In germline, CDR1 is MNHEY, CDR2 SVGEGT. The CDR3 covers 13 residues. V was clipped by 7 bases and J by 2 bases, with 9 bases between them.